Following are 5 T cell receptor beta chains from one sample sequenced in a study of human T cells and chemical hapten exposure. One entry per CDR3 protein results from TCRdb running MiXCR on the RACE reads. Here the sample spans 95,000 or so distinct CDR3 sequences, under 12% being singletons. Indicated time point: patch test 1, 2 weeks after DPC sensitization. Treatment: therapeutic diphenylcyclopropenone sensitization with weekly scalp DPC. The sequences come from whole blood, collected in connection with sensitization to the hapten diphenylcyclopropenone (DPC). These receptors came from a man in his forties or fifties with alopecia areata. Some clones in this sample may be carry-over from other donors' samples.

The sample holds a few counts of this clonotype. V gene TRBV5-6 combines with J gene TRBJ1-1; D is possibly TRBD1 (5 bases). Germline loops: CDR1 SGHDT, CDR2 YYEEEE. Trimming left V 2 bases short and J 5 bases short, with 13 bases between. This CDR3 region has 14 residues. CDR3 DNA sequence: TGTGCCAGCAGCTTTGGGACCATATTAACTGAAGCTTTCTTT. Protein sequence: CASSFGTILTEAFF.

V and J are TRBV20-1 and TRBJ1-2; D unclear. Germline CDR1 reads DFQATT; CDR2 reads SNEGSKA (reference sequence). This CDR3 is built from 12 residues. Trimming took 0 bases from V and 6 from J, leaving 8 bases between them. The CDR3 protein is CSARDQDDGYTF. In DNA, the CDR3 is TGCAGTGCTAGAGATCAGGACGATGGCTACACCTTC.

The V call is TRBV19, the J call TRBJ2-7; no firm D call. CDR1 and CDR2 (germline): LNHDA, SQIVND (reference sequence). The CDR3 runs 14 residues. V lost 5 bases and J lost 0, with 11 bases in between. CDR3 sequence: CASSQSLSSYEQYV. The CDR3 DNA reads as TGTGCCAGTAGTCAGAGCCTCAGCTCCTACGAGCAGTACGTC.

This clonotype was seen repeatedly, ten times or more. This chain uses TRBV19 with TRBJ1-5, with TRBD1 as a possible D gene (6 bases). V shed 5 bases and J shed 6 bases, with 17 bases lying between them. Germline CDR1 and CDR2: LNHDA and SQIVND (reference sequence). The CDR3 extends over 15 amino acids. The CDR3: CASSLGQNPGQPQHF. CDR3 coding DNA: TGTGCCAGTAGTCTCGGACAGAATCCCGGTCAGCCCCAGCATTTT.

The chain recombines TRBV20-1 with TRBJ2-1; 12 nucleotides line up with TRBD2. The CDR3 length is 18 residues. Germline V gene lookup returns CDR1 DFQATT and CDR2 SNEGSKA (reference sequence). Germline trimming cut 3 bases from V and 0 bases from J; bases unmatched to any gene: 9. As DNA, the CDR3 is TGCAGTGCTAGCTCCGGGACTAGCGGGCCAAGCTCCTACAATGAGCAGTTCTTC. This translates into CSASSGTSGPSSYNEQFF.